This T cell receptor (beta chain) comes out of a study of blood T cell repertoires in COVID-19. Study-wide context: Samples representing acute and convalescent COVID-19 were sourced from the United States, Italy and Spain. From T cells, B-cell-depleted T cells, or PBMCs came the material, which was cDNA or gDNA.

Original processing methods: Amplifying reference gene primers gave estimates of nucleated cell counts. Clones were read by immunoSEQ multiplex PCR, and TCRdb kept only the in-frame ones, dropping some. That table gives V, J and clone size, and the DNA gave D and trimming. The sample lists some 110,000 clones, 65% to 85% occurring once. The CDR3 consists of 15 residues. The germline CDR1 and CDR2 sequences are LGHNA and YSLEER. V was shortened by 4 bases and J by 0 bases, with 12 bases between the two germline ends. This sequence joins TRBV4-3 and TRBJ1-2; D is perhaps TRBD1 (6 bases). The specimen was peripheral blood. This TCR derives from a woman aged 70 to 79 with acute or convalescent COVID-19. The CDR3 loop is CASSRATGSNYGYTF. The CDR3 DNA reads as TGCGCCAGCAGCCGAGCGACAGGCTCTAACTATGGCTACACCTTC.